This TCR beta chain was retrieved from a study of blood T cell repertoires in COVID-19. Only in-frame clones appear in the TCRdb table, and some are missing; sequencing was by immunoSEQ multiplex PCR. This table holds roughly 220,000 clones, 80% to 85% found once. Germline loops: CDR1 LGHNA, CDR2 YSLEER. The CDR3 has 16 amino acids. J lost 4 bases, V lost 0 bases, and 1 base had no gene match. The sample was peripheral blood. The rearrangement links TRBV4-3 to TRBJ1-3; 12 bases match TRBD1. The receptor comes from a man aged 25 to 40 with active or convalescent COVID-19. The CDR3 sequence is CASSQDGTGGGNTIYF. The CDR3 nucleotides read TGCGCCAGCAGCCAAGACGGGACAGGGGGCGGAAACACCATATATTTT.